The 26 T cell receptor beta chains below were found in one sample sequenced in a study of regulatory T cells in long-lasting Graves disease. Investigators prepared the TCR beta libraries by applying iRepertoire HTBI primers and Arm-PCR of CDR3 regions. One entry per CDR3 protein results from TCRdb running MiXCR on the multiplex PCR reads. The profile shows 500,000 to 800,000 distinct CDR3 sequences, 30% of them singletons. Indicated time point: persistent/refractory GD, antithyroid drugs over 5 years with positive TRAb. RNA isolated from PBMCs was used to make the TCR library. The sample consisted of peripheral blood mononuclear cells (PBMCs), taken when the disease was refractory, from a patient treated with antithyroid drugs. The receptors come from a female donor with Graves disease.

V gene TRBV3-1 combines with J gene TRBJ2-5; 13 bases are shared with TRBD2. Germline CDR1 and CDR2: LGHDT and YNNKEL (reference sequence). V gave up 2 bases and J gave up 5 bases; unmatched junction bases: 5. The CDR3 has 16 residues. In DNA form, the CDR3 reads TGTGCCAGCAGCCAATCTCCGGGACTAGCGGGGGAGACCCAGTACTTC. Protein sequence: CASSQSPGLAGETQYF.

This chain connects TRBV7-2 to TRBJ2-7, with TRBD1 matching over 7 bases. The CDR3 sequence is 15 residues long. Losses at the gene ends were 5 bases for V and 1 base for J; bases not matched to a gene: 8. Germline V CDR1 and CDR2: SGHTA, FQGNSA. The CDR3, as DNA: TGTGCCAGCAGCCAATCCGGGACAGAATCCTACGAGCAGTACTTC. It translates to CASSQSGTESYEQYF.

This chain connects TRBV15 to TRBJ2-7, with 10 positions matching TRBD2. V lost 4 bases, J lost 3 bases, and 3 bases stayed unmatched. Germline V gene sequence: CDR1 LNHNV, CDR2 YYDKDF (reference sequence). The CDR3 loop spans 14 amino acids. The CDR3, as DNA: TGTGCCACCAGCACCCGGACTAGCGGCTACGAGCAGTACTTC. Amino acids: CATSTRTSGYEQYF.

The table lists this clonotype with a few counts. The rearrangement joins TRBV9 to TRBJ1-1; maybe TRBD1 (6 bases). Germline V gene sequence: CDR1 SGDLS, CDR2 YYNGEE. Between the trimmed V and J ends, which lost 3 bases and 2 bases, there was a span of 26 bases. This CDR3 spans 19 amino acids. The CDR3 loop reads CASSASSGHFPHHNTEAFF. The CDR3 DNA sequence: TGTGCCAGCAGCGCATCATCGGGACACTTCCCGCACCATAACACTGAAGCTTTCTTT.

This clonotype was found many times. V gene TRBV28 combines with J gene TRBJ1-1, with a possible D match to TRBD1 (6 bases). This CDR3 has 13 amino acids. From germline, CDR1 is MDHEN and CDR2 SYDVKM. The V gene lost 5 bases and the J gene lost 8 bases, with 15 bases spanning the gap. The CDR3 sequence: CASSLGTIREAFF. CDR3 nucleotide sequence: TGTGCCAGCAGTCTCGGGACAATAAGAGAAGCTTTCTTT.

The rearrangement uses TRBV6-1 and TRBJ2-5; possibly TRBD1 or TRBD2 for D (5 bases each). This CDR3 is built from 15 residues. V lost 6 bases and J 1 base, leaving 15 bases between the germline ends. Germline V gene lookup returns CDR1 MNHNS and CDR2 SASEGT. In DNA form, the CDR3 reads TGTGCCAGCAGGCAATACGGGGCCTTCCAAGAGACCCAGTACTTC. Amino acid sequence: CASRQYGAFQETQYF.

This clonotype occurred many times. V and J are TRBV9 and TRBJ1-1; TRBD1 might be the D (5 bases). Per germline, CDR1 SGDLS and CDR2 YYNGEE. The CDR3 runs to 12 residues. Trimming took 0 bases from V and 5 from J, leaving 5 bases between them. CDR3 coding DNA: TGTGCCAGCAGCGTAGGGGGGACTGAAGCTTTCTTT. Encoded protein: CASSVGGTEAFF.

This clonotype was seen repeatedly, ten times or more. The rearrangement uses TRBV20-1 and TRBJ1-2; 8 positions agree with TRBD1. Germline CDR1 reads DFQATT; CDR2 reads SNEGSKA (reference sequence). There are 16 residues in the CDR3. With V trimmed by 3 bases and J by 0 bases, 9 bases remained unmatched. The CDR3 loop is CSASTEQGVTNYGYTF. In DNA form, the CDR3 reads TGCAGTGCTAGCACCGAACAGGGGGTGACTAACTATGGCTACACCTTC.

Notes on this clonotype: Germline and junction disagree at one end, which may indicate a read error. The rearrangement links TRBV7-9 to TRBJ2-7; 7 nucleotides agree with TRBD1. Germline CDR1 SEHNR, CDR2 FQNEAQ (reference sequence). The CDR3 totals 15 residues. CDR3 region: CASGFEGARSYEQYF. The CDR3 bases are TGTGCCAGCGGCTTTGAGGGGGCCCGTTCCTACGAGCAGTACTTC.

The chain is built from TRBV18 and TRBJ1-2, with no clear D. V gave up 3 bases and J gave up 6 bases, with 11 bases separating them. CDR3 length equals 13 residues. Germline V CDR1 and CDR2: KGHSH, LQKENI. CDR3 coding DNA: TGTGCCAGCTCACCGTTGGAAATGCATGGCTACACCTTC. Translated: CASSPLEMHGYTF. Full variable domain (rest looked up from reference TRBV18 and TRBJ1-2): NAGVMQNPRHLVRRRGQEARLRCSPMKGHSHVYWYRQLPEEGLKFMVYLQKENIIDESGMPKERFSAEFPKEGPSILRIQQVVRGDSAAYFCASSPLEMHGYTFGSGTRLTVV.

This clonotype has more than one count but fewer than ten. V usage is TRBV6-1 and J usage is TRBJ1-1; D gene uncertain. CDR1 is MNHNS, CDR2 SASEGT, per germline. The germline V and J ends were trimmed by 7 bases and 2 bases, with 11 bases remaining between them. CDR3 length: 13 residues. The CDR3 is CASTRALNTEAFF. Written as DNA, the CDR3 is TGTGCCAGCACGCGGGCCCTCAACACTGAAGCTTTCTTT.

The V call is TRBV3-1, the J call TRBJ2-5; the D gene could be TRBD1 or TRBD2 (6 bases each). CDR3 length: 16 residues. Germline V gives CDR1 LGHDT, CDR2 YNNKEL (reference sequence). V gave up 1 base and J gave up 0 bases, with 12 bases separating them. CDR3 DNA: TGTGCCAGCAGCCAAGTTACAGGGAGGTACCAAGAGACCCAGTACTTC. Its translation is CASSQVTGRYQETQYF.

This clonotype showed up just a few times. This sequence joins TRBV11-2 and TRBJ2-5; D not resolved. V was shortened by 5 bases and J by 3 bases, with 16 bases between the two germline ends. The CDR3 spans 15 residues. Germline V gene lookup returns CDR1 SGHAT and CDR2 FQNNGV. The CDR3 DNA reads TGTGCCAGCAGCCAAGATTGGGTACTAAAAGAGACCCAGTACTTC. It encodes CASSQDWVLKETQYF.

The chain couples TRBV28 to TRBJ1-2, with D maybe TRBD1 (6 bases). Germline CDR1 MDHEN, CDR2 SYDVKM. There are 14 residues in the CDR3. With 1 base removed from V and 8 bases from J, the gap between germline ends came to 14 bases. The CDR3 DNA reads TGTGCCAGCAGTTTATTAGGGGGGATGTTGGGCTACACCTTC. Protein product: CASSLLGGMLGYTF.

Turning to this clonotype: This sequence may be a read error, since a much larger clone differs from it by one base. This sequence joins TRBV12-3 or TRBV12-4 and TRBJ2-7; D is undetermined. The CDR3 has 15 amino acids. The V and J ends lost 3 bases and 2 bases respectively, with 14 bases between them. CDR3 nucleotides: TGTGCCAGCAGTTTTCGGGCTGGCGGTACCTACGAGCAGTACTTC. Amino acid sequence: CASSFRAGGTYEQYF.

V gene TRBV3-1 combines with J gene TRBJ1-6, with D unresolved. CDR1 LGHDT and CDR2 YNNKEL come from the germline V gene (reference sequence). Trimming cost V 1 base and J 9 bases, with 16 bases left between them. The CDR3 totals 16 residues. CDR3 residues: CASSQVSPRWGSPLHF. The CDR3 region has the DNA TGTGCCAGCAGCCAAGTCTCCCCCCGATGGGGTTCACCCCTCCACTTT. The complete variable domain, with remaining parts taken from reference TRBV3-1 and TRBJ1-6, reads DTAVSQTPKYLVTQMGNDKSIKCEQNLGHDTMYWYKQDSKKFLKIMFSYNNKELIINETVPNRFSPKSPDKAHLNLHINSLELGDSAVYFCASSQVSPRWGSPLHFGNGTRLTVT.

This chain uses TRBV20-1 with TRBJ2-7; 7 positions match TRBD2. CDR1 is DFQATT and CDR2 is SNEGSKA in the germline V gene (reference sequence). This CDR3 is 14 amino acids long. V shed 3 bases and J 6 bases; nucleotides not matched to a gene: 11. The CDR3 sequence is CSASPLAVAGEQYF. CDR3 sequence (DNA): TGCAGTGCTAGCCCCCTAGCGGTAGCAGGCGAGCAGTACTTC.

The chain employs TRBV29-1 and TRBJ2-1; perhaps TRBD2 as D (6 bases). Deletions cut 4 bases from V and 2 bases from J, with 15 bases between. This CDR3 has 15 amino acids. Germline V CDR1 and CDR2: SQVTM, ANQGSEA. CDR3 sequence reads: CSVAPGSGAYNEQFF. For the CDR3, the DNA is TGCAGCGTTGCCCCCGGGAGCGGTGCCTACAATGAGCAGTTCTTC.

The chain has TRBV19 and TRBJ1-5, with TRBD1 matching over 7 bases. The CDR3 is made up of 16 amino acids. V was pared by 5 bases and J by 4 bases, with 11 bases of the junction left unmatched. CDR1 is LNHDA, CDR2 SQIVND, per germline (reference sequence). The CDR3 sequence is CASSGLPGTENQPQHF. The DNA for the CDR3 is TGTGCCAGTAGTGGCCTTCCCGGGACAGAGAATCAGCCCCAGCATTTT. Together with reference TRBV19 and TRBJ1-5, the CDR3 gives the full variable domain: DGGITQSPKYLFRKEGQNVTLSCEQNLNHDAMYWYRQDPGQGLRLIYYSQIVNDFQKGDIAEGYSVSREKKESFPLTVTSAQKNPTAFYLCASSGLPGTENQPQHFGDGTRLSIL.

The genes are TRBV7-7 and TRBJ2-5; 7 bases agree with TRBD2. J was trimmed by 2 bases and V by 0 bases; bases with no gene match: 3. Per germline, CDR1 SSHAT and CDR2 FNYEAQ (reference sequence). CDR3 size: 15 residues. The CDR3: CASSLAASGQETQYF. CDR3 coding DNA: TGTGCCAGCAGCTTAGCGGCTAGCGGACAAGAGACCCAGTACTTC.

This clonotype occurred many times. The chain joins TRBV2 to TRBJ1-2; 7 nucleotides align to TRBD1. The CDR3 length is 14 residues. From germline, CDR1 is SNHLY and CDR2 FYNNEI. V was clipped by 10 bases and J by 3 bases; unmatched bases: 11. This chain's CDR3 is CAIFRGRRDYGYTF. For the CDR3, the DNA is TGTGCCATCTTTAGGGGGCGACGGGACTATGGCTACACCTTC.

This clonotype has at least ten counts. The rearrangement links TRBV2 to TRBJ2-7; a weak D match, TRBD1 (5 bases). The CDR3 consists of 14 residues. The ends were cut back, 6 bases at V and 2 bases at J, with 14 bases in the middle. CDR1 and CDR2 (germline): SNHLY, FYNNEI. The CDR3 DNA sequence: TGTGCCAGCAGGGTCATGACAGAAACCTACGAGCAGTACTTC. Encoded protein: CASRVMTETYEQYF.

The chain recombines TRBV7-9 with TRBJ2-5; D unclear. The length of the CDR3 is 15 residues. The V gene lost 0 bases and the J gene lost 2 bases, with 10 bases spanning the gap. The germline V gene encodes CDR1 SEHNR and CDR2 FQNEAQ (reference sequence). CDR3 sequence reads: CASSLATILQETQYF. CDR3 nucleotides: TGTGCCAGCAGCTTAGCGACGATATTACAAGAGACCCAGTACTTC.

This rearrangement joins TRBV28 to TRBJ2-7; D perhaps matches TRBD2 (6 bases). V lost 2 bases and J 4 bases, leaving 21 bases between the germline ends. The CDR3 runs 17 residues. Germline CDR1 reads MDHEN; CDR2 reads SYDVKM. The DNA of the CDR3 is TGTGCCAGCAGTTTACCCCCAGGCCTCCGGGGGATATACGAGCAGTACTTC. Translation gives CASSLPPGLRGIYEQYF.

This sequence joins TRBV5-1 and TRBJ2-7; D not certain. In germline, CDR1 is SGHRS, CDR2 YFSETQ. V gave up 0 bases and J gave up 4 bases, with 11 bases separating them. This CDR3 is built from 14 residues. The CDR3 sequence is CASSLALDPYEQYF. CDR3 nucleotides: TGCGCCAGCAGCTTGGCGTTGGACCCTTACGAGCAGTACTTC.

This clonotype was seen more than once but under ten times. Just one base apart from a much larger clone, this may be a read error. The V and J genes are TRBV28 and TRBJ2-7, with D tentatively TRBD1 (6 bases). Germline V gene sequence: CDR1 MDHEN, CDR2 SYDVKM. V was trimmed by 4 bases and J by 1 base, leaving 17 bases between them. The CDR3 is made up of 16 amino acids. The CDR3 reads CASSSPGTRVSYEQYF. DNA for the CDR3: TGTGCCAGCAGTTCTCCCGGGACAAGGGTGTCCTACGAGCAGTACTTC.